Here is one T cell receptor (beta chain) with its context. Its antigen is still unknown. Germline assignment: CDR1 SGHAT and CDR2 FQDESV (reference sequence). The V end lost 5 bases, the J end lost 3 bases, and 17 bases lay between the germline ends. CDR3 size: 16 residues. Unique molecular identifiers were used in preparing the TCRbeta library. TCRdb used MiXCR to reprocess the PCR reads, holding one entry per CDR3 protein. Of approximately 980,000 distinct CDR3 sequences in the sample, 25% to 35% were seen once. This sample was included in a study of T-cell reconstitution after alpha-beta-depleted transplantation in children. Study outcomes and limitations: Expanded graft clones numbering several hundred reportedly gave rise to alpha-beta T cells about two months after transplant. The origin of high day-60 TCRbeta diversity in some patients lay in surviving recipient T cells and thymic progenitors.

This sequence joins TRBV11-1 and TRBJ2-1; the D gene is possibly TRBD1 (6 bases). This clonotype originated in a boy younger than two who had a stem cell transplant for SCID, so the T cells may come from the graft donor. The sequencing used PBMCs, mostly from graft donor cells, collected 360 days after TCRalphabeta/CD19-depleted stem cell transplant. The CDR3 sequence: CASSPAGQGNYNEQFF. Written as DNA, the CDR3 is TGTGCCAGCAGCCCCGCCGGGCAGGGGAACTACAATGAGCAGTTCTTC.